This record looks at one TCR beta chain sequence and its context. Its antigen remains unknown. The sample belongs to a study of CXCR3-negative and CXCR3-positive naive CD8 T cells. The TRB libraries of cDNA were built by UMI-labeled 5' RACE. With the 5' RACE reads reprocessed, TCRdb shows one record per CDR3 protein and no DNA. In total, the table holds around 60,000 distinct CDR3 sequences. This CDR3 is built from 15 residues. CDR1 and CDR2 (germline): SQVTM, ANQGSEA. General study points: CXCR3-positive naive cells carried more hydrophobic TRB CDR3s than CXCR3-negative ones.

The clonotype was recovered from a human donor in good health. Some clones in this sample may be carry-over from other donors' samples. V usage is TRBV29-1 and J usage is TRBJ1-2; the TCRdb D gene call, TRBD1, has no DNA to confirm it. The specimen sequenced was naive CXCR3+ CD8+ T cells from blood. As for subset: CD45RO-CCR7+CD27+CD95- naive CD8+ T cells expressing CXCR3 (TNR3+). The CDR3 spells CSVLQHPGPYYGYTF. Supplemented by reference TRBV29-1 and TRBJ1-2, the full variable domain reads SAVISQKPSRDICQRGTSLTIQCQVDSQVTMMFWYRQQPGQSLTLIATANQGSEATYESGFVIDKFPISRPNLTFSTLTVSNMSPEDSSIYLCSVLQHPGPYYGYTFGSGTRLTVV.